This T cell receptor beta chain was documented in a study of T cells in localized non-small cell lung cancer. Produced via immunoSEQ multiplex PCR; TCRdb's table is partial and in-frame only. Altogether tens of thousands of clones are present, about 90% being singletons, with the ten largest covering less than 3%. The length of the CDR3 is 12 residues. Germline values: CDR1 GTSNPN, CDR2 SVGIG (reference sequence). The germline V and J ends were trimmed by 7 bases and 7 bases, with 17 bases remaining between them. The V and J genes are TRBV30 and TRBJ2-7, with D maybe TRBD1 (8 bases). Sequencing was performed on peripheral blood, taken before any cancer treatment. The source of this sequence is a woman aged 35 to 75 with stage I lung adenocarcinoma. CDR3 residues: CASTNRGGEQYF. The CDR3 DNA follows: TGTGCCTCGACGAACAGGGGGGGGGAGCAGTACTTC.